This paragraph covers one T cell receptor beta chain sequence. The entry originates in a study of cytomegalovirus exposure and HLA in healthy donors. With 60 Vbeta and 13 Jbeta primers, the PCR was carried out. The table came from immunoSEQ multiplex PCR; TCRdb's copy has only in-frame clones and leaves some out. The table includes about 75,000 clones, about 79% detected once. V shed 2 bases and J 0 bases; nucleotides not matched to a gene: 2. Germline V gene sequence: CDR1 SNHLY, CDR2 FYNNEI. This CDR3 comprises 15 residues. Source material: PBMCs. The clonotype originates from a man aged 65 to 79 in good health and CMV-seropositive. This chain links TRBV2 with TRBJ2-7, with 9 bases fitting TRBD2. CDR3 in DNA: TGTGCCAGCAGTGAACTGACTAGCGGCTCCTACGAGCAGTACTTC. It encodes CASSELTSGSYEQYF. Using reference TRBV2 and TRBJ2-7 for the parts outside the CDR3, the full variable domain is EPEVTQTPSHQVTQMGQEVILRCVPISNHLYFYWYRQILGQKVEFLVSFYNNEISEKSEIFDDQFSVERPDGSNFTLKIRSTKLEDSAMYFCASSELTSGSYEQYFGPGTRLTVT.